A few counts support the clone carrying this T cell receptor (beta chain). What it recognizes is unknown. The data belong to a study of Graves' ophthalmopathy and Graves' hyperthyroidism. Whole-study context: Peripheral blood samples were taken at initial diagnosis, before any treatment. Regarding the study as a whole: It was with around 70% sensitivity and about 72% specificity that the model predicted ophthalmopathy progression. Blood also harbored most expanded thyroid clonotypes above 0.001 frequency.

RNA transcripts were the template, and TCR beta CDR3 regions were amplified from them. HTBI-primed RT-PCR formed the first round, and a multiplex PCR formed the second. One entry per CDR3 protein results from TCRdb running MiXCR on the multiplex PCR reads. The data show hundreds of thousands of distinct CDR3 sequences, under 50% seen once. Ophthalmopathy cases showed moderate-to-severe activity, scoring CAS ≥3 and NOSPECS ≥4, with duration under 3 months. The sequence derives from an adult man with Graves' ophthalmopathy. Sequencing was performed on peripheral blood.

The CDR3 protein is CAWSAGQSANYGYTF. In nucleotides, the CDR3 is TGTGCCTGGAGTGCCGGACAGTCGGCTAACTATGGCTACACCTTC. J is TRBJ1-2 and V is TRBV30, with D possibly matching TRBD1 (6 bases). The CDR3 has 15 residues. The V end was cut by 1 base, the J end by 0 bases, with 12 bases between. The germline gives CDR1 GTSNPN, CDR2 SVGIG (reference sequence).